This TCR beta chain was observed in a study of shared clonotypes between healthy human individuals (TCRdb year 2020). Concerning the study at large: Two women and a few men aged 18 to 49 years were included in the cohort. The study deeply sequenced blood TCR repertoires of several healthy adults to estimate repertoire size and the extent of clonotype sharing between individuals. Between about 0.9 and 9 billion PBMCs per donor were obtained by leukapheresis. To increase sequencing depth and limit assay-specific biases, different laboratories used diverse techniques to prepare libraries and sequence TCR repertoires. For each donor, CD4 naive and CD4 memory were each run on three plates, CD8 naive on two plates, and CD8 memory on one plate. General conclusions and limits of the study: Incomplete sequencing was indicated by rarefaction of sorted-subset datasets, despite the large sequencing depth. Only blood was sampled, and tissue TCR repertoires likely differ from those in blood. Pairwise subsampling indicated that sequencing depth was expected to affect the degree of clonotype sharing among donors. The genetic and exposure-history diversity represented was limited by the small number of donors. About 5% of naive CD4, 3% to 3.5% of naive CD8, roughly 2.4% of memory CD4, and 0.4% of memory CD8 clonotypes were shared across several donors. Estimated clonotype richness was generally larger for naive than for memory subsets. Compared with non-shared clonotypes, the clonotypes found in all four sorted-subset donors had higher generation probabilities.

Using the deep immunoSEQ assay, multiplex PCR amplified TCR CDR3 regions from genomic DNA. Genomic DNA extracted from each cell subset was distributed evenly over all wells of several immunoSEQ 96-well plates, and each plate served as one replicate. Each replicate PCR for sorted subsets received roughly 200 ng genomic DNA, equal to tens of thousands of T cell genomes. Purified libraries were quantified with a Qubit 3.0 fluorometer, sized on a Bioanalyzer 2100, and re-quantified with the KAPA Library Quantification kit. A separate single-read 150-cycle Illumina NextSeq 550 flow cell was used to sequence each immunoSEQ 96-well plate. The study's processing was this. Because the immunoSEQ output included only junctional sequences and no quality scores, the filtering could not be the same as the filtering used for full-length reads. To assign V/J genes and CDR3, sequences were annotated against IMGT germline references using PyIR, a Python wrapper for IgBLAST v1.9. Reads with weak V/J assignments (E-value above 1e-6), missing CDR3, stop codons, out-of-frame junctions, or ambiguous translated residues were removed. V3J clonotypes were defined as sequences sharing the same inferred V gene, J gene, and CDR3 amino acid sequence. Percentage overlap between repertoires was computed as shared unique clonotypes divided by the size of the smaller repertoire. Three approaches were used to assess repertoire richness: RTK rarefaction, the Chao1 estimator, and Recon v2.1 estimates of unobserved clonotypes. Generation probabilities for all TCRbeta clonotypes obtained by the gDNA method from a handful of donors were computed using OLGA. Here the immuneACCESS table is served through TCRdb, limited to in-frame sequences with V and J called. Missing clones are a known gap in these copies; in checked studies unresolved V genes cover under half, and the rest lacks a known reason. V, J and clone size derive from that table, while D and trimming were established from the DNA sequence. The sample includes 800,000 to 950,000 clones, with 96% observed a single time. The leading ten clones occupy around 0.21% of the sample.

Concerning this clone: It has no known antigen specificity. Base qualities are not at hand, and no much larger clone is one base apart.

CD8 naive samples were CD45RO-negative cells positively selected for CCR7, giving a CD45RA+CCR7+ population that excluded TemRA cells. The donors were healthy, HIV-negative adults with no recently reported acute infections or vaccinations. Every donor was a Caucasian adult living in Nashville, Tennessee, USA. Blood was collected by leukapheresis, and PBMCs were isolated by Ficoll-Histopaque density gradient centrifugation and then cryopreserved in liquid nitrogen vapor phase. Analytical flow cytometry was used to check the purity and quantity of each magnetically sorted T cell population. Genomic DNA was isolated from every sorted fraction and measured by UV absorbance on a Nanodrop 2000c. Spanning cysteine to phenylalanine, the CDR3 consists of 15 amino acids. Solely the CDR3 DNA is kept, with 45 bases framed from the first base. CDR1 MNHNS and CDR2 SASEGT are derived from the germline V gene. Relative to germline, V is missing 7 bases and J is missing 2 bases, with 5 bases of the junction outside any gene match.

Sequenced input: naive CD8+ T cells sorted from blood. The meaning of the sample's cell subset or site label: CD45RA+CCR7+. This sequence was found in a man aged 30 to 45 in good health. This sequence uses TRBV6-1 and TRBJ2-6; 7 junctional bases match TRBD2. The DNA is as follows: TGTGCCAGCACCCCGGGGAGGGCTGGGGCCAACGTCCTGACTTTC. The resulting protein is CASTPGRAGANVLTF.